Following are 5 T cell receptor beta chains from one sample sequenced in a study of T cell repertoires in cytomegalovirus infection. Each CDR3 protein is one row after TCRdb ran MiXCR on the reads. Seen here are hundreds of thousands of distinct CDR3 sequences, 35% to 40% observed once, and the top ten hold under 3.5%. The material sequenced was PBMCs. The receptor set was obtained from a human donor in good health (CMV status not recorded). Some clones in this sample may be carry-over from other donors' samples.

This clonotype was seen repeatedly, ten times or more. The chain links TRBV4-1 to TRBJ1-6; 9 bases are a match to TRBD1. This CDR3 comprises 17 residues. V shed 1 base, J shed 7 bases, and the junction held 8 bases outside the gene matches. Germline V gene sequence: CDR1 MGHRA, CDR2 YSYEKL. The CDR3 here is CASSQAGTGTQNSPLHF. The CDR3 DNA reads TGCGCCAGCAGCCAAGCTGGGACAGGGACTCAAAATTCACCCCTCCACTTT.

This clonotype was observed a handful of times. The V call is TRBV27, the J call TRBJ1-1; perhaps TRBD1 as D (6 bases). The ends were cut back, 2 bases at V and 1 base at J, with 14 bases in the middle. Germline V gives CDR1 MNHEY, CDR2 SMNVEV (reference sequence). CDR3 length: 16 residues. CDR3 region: CASSLQFGRGNTEAFF. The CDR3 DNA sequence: TGTGCCAGCAGTTTACAGTTTGGCAGGGGGAACACTGAAGCTTTCTTT.

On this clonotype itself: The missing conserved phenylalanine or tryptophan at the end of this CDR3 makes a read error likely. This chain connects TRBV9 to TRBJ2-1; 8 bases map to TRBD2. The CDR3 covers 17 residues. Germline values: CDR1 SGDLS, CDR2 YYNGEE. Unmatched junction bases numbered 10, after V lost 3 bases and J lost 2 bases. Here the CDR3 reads CASSAAPTSGPYNEQFL. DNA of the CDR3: TGTGCCAGCAGCGCAGCCCCCACTAGCGGACCCTACAATGAGCAGTTCTTA.

In DNA form, the CDR3 reads TGTGCCAGTAGTATTGTGGGAGGAAGGGGCACCGGGGAGCTGTTTTTT. Translated: CASSIVGGRGTGELFF. The chain combines TRBV19 with TRBJ2-2, with a weak D call TRBD2 (6 bases). The CDR3 length is 16 residues. Germline V CDR1 and CDR2: LNHDA, SQIVND (reference sequence). Trimming removed 3 bases from V and 4 bases from J, with 15 bases in between.

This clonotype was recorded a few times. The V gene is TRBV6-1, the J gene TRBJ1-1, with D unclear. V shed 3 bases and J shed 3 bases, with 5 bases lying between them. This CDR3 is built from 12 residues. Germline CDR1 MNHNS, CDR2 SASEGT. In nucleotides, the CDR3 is TGTGCCAGCAGTGACAGGTACACTGAAGCTTTCTTT. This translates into CASSDRYTEAFF.